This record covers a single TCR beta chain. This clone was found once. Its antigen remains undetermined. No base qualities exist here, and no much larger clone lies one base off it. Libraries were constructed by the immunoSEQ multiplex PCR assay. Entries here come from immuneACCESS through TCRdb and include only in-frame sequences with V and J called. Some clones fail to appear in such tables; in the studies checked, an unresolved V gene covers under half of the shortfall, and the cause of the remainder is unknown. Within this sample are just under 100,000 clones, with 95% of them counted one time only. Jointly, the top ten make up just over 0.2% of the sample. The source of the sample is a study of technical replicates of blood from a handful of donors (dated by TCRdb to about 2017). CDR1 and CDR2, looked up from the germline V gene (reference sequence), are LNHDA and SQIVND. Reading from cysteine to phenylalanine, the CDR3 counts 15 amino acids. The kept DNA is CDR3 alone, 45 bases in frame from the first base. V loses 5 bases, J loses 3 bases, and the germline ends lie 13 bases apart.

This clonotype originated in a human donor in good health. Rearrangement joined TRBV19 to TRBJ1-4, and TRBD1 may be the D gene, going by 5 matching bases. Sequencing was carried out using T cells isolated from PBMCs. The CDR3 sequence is CASSPVRQSNEKLFF. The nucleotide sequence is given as TGTGCCAGTAGTCCAGTTAGACAGTCTAATGAAAAACTGTTTTTT.